The sequence of this T cell receptor beta chain was determined in a study of cytomegalovirus exposure and HLA in healthy donors. Study findings and constraints: The investigators catalogued 150 to 200 TCR beta chains as cytomegalovirus-associated. It was reported that TCR beta sequences correctly inferred the HLA-A and HLA-B alleles for most subjects. Previously analyzed data showed that most TCR beta V segments were productive at a frequency of about 87% or about 30%. By a later analysis, the bulk of CMV-associated TCR beta chains appeared HLA-restricted.

From germline, CDR1 is MNHEY and CDR2 SMNVEV (reference sequence). V was cut by 2 bases and J by 3 bases, with 17 bases left in between. CDR3 length equals 16 residues. PCR used 60 Vbeta primers and 13 Jbeta primers. Assay used: immunoSEQ multiplex PCR; TCRdb lists only in-frame clones, some missing. The sample comprises about 100,000 clones, 70% to 75% of which are singletons, and roughly 3.5% rests with the top ten. The sample holds a few counts of this clone. Its specificity is unknown. Sequencing used PBMCs. The clonotype was recovered from a middle-aged man in good health and CMV-seronegative. The chain combines TRBV27 with TRBJ2-7; no reliable D call. CDR3 in amino acids: CASSLIISTPVYEQYF. CDR3 DNA: TGTGCCAGCAGTTTAATCATTAGCACCCCCGTCTACGAGCAGTACTTC.